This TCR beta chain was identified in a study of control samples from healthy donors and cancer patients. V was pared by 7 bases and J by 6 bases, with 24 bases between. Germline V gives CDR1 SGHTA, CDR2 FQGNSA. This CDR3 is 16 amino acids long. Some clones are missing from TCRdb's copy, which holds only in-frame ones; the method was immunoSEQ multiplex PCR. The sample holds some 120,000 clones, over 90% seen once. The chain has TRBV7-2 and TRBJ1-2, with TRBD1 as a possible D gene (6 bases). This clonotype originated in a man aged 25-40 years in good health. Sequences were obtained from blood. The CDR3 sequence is CASTALVGGVGDGYTF. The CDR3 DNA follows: TGTGCCAGCACGGCTTTGGTGGGGGGCGTTGGTGATGGCTACACCTTC.